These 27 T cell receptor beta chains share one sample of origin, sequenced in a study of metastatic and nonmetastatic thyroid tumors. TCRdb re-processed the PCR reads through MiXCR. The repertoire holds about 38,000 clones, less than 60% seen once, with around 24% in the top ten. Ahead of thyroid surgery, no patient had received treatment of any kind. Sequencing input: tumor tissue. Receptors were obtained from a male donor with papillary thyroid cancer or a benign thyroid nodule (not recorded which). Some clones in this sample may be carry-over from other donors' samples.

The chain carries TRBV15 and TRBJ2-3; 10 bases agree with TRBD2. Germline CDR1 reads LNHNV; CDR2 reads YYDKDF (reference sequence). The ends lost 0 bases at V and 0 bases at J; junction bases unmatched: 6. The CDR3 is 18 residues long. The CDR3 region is CATSRDTLAGSSTDTQYF. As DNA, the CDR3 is TGTGCCACCAGCAGAGATACACTAGCGGGATCTAGCACAGATACGCAGTATTTT.

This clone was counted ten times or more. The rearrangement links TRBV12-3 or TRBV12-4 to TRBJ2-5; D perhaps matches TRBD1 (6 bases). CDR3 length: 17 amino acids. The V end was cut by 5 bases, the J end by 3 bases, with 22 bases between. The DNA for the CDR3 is TGTGCCAGCAGTCTGGGATACCCCGGGACAAAGAAAGAGACCCAGTACTTC. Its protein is CASSLGYPGTKKETQYF.

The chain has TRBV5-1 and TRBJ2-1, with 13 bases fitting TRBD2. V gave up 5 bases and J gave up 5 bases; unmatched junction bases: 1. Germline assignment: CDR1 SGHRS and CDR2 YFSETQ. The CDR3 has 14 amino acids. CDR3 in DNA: TGCGCCAGCAGTACTAGCGGGAGGGACAATGAGCAGTTCTTC. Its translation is CASSTSGRDNEQFF.

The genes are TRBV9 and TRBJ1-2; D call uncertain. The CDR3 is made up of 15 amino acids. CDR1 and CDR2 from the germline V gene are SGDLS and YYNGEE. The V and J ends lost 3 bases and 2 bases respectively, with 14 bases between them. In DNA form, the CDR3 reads TGTGCCAGCAGCGCCCTAGAAGGGCCCAACTATGGCTACACCTTC. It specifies CASSALEGPNYGYTF.

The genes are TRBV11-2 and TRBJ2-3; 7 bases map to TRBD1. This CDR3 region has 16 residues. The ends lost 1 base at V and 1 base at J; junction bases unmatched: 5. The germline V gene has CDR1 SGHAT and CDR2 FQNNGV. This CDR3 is CASSLGPQGGTDTQYF. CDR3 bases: TGTGCCAGCAGCTTAGGTCCGCAGGGGGGCACAGATACGCAGTATTTT. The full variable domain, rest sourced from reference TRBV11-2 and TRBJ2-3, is EAGVAQSPRYKIIEKRQSVAFWCNPISGHATLYWYQQILGQGPKLLIQFQNNGVVDDSQLPKDRFSAERLKGVDSTLKIQPAKLEDSAVYLCASSLGPQGGTDTQYFGPGTRLTVL.

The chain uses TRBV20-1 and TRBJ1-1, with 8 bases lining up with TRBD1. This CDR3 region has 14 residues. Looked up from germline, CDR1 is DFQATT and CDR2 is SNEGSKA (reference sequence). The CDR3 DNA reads TGCAGCCAGAACCCCGGACAGGGAAACACTGAAGCTTTCTTT. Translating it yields CSQNPGQGNTEAFF.

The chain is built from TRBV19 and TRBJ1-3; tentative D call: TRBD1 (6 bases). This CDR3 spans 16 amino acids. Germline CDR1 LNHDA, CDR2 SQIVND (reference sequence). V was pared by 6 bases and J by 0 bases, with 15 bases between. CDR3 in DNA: TGTGCCAGTAGAGGCTCCGGGACAAGCTCTGGAAACACCATATATTTT. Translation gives CASRGSGTSSGNTIYF.

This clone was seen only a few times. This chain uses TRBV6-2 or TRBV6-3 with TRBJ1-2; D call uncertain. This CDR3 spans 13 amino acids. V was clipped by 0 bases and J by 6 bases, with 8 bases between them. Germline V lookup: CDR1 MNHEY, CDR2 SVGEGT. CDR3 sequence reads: CASSYSSGNGYTF. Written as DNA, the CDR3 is TGTGCCAGCAGTTACTCGTCCGGGAATGGCTACACCTTC.

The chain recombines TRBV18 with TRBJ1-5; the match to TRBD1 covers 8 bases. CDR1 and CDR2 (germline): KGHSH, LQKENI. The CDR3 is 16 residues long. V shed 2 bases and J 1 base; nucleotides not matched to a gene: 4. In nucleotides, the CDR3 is TGTGCCAGCTCACCAGGGACAGGATTGAGCAATCAGCCCCAGCATTTT. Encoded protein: CASSPGTGLSNQPQHF.

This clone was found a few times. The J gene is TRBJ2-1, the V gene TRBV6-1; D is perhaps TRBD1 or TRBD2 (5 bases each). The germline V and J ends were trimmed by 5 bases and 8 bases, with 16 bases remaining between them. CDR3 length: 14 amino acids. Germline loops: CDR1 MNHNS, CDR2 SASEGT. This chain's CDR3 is CASSTGTIRYEQFF. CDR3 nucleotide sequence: TGTGCCAGCAGTACCGGGACCATAAGATATGAGCAGTTCTTC.

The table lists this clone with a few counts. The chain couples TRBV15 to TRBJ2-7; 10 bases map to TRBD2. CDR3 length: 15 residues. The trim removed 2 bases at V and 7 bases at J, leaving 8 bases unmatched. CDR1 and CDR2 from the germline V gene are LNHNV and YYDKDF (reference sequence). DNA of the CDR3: TGTGCCACCAGCAGATCTGTAGCGGGAGGTTGGGAGCAGTACTTC. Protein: CATSRSVAGGWEQYF.

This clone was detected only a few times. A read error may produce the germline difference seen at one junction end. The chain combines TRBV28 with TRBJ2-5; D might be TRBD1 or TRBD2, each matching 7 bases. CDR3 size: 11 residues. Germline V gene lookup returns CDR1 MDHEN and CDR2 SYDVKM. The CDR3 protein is CACRGGETQYF. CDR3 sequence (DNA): TGTGCCTGCAGGGGGGGGGAGACCCAGTACTTC.

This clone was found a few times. The CDR3 reads CASSEGQVLEQYF. CDR3 coding DNA: TGTGCCAGCAGTGAGGGGCAGGTCTTAGAGCAGTACTTC. This chain joins TRBV6-1 and TRBJ2-7; maybe TRBD1 (5 bases). Germline V lookup: CDR1 MNHNS, CDR2 SASEGT. The V gene lost 3 bases and the J gene lost 7 bases, with 13 bases spanning the gap. The CDR3 totals 13 residues.

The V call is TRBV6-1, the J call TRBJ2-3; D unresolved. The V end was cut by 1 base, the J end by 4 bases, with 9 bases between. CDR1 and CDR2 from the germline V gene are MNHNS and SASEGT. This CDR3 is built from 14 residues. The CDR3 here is CASSEGQCADTQYF. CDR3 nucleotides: TGTGCCAGCAGTGAAGGGCAGTGCGCAGATACGCAGTATTTT.

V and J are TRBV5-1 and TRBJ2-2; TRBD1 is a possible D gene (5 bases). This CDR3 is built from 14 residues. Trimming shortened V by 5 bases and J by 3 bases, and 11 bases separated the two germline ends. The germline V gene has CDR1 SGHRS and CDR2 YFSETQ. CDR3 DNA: TGCGCCAGCAGGGTATTAGGGGACACCGGGGAGCTGTTTTTT. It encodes CASRVLGDTGELFF.

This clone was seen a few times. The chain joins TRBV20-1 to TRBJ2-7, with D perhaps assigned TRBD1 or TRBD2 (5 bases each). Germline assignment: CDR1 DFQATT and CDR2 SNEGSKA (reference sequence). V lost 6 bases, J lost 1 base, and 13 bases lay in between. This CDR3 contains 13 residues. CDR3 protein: CSAPGTASYEQYF. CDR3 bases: TGCAGTGCACCAGGGACCGCTTCCTACGAGCAGTACTTC.

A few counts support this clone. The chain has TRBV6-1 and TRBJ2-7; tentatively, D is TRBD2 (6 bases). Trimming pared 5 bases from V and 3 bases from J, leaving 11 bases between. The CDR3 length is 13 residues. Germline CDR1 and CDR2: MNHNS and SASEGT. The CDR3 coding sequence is TGTGCCAGCAGTTCGGGGAGGTTCTACGAGCAGTACTTC. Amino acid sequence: CASSSGRFYEQYF.

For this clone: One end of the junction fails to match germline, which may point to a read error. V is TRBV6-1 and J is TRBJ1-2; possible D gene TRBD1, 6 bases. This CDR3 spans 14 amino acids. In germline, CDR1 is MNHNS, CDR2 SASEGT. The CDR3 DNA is TGTGCCAGCAGCGGCTCTCGGGACAACTATGGCTACGCCTTC. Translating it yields CASSGSRDNYGYAF.

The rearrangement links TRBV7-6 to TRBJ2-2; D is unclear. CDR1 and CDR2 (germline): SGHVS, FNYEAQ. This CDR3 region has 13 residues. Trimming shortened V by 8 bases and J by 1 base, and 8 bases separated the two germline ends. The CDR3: CASALRNTGELFF. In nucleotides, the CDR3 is TGTGCCAGCGCCCTCAGGAACACCGGGGAGCTGTTTTTT.

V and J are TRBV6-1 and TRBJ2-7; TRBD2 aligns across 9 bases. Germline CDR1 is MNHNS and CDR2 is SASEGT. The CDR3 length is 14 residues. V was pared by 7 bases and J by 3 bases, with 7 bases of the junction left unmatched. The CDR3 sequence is CASTTSGGVYEQYF. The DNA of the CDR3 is TGTGCCAGCACGACTAGCGGAGGGGTCTACGAGCAGTACTTC.

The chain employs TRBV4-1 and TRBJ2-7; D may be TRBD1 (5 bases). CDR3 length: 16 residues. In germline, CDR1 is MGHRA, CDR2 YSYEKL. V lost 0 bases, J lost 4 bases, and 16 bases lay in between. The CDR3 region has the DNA TGCGCCAGCAGCCAAGACCCTCGCAGGGATAAGTACGAGCAGTACTTC. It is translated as CASSQDPRRDKYEQYF.

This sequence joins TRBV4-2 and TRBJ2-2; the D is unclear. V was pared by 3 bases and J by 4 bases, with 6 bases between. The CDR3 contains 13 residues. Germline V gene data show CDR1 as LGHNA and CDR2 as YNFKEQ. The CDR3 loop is CASSHATTGELFF. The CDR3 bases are TGTGCCAGCAGCCACGCGACCACCGGGGAGCTGTTTTTT.

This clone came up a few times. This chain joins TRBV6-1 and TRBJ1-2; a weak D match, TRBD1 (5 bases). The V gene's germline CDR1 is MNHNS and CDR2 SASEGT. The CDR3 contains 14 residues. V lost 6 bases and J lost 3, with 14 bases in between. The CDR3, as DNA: TGTGCCAGCAGGATTGCCGGGACCCACTATGGCTACACCTTC. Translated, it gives CASRIAGTHYGYTF.

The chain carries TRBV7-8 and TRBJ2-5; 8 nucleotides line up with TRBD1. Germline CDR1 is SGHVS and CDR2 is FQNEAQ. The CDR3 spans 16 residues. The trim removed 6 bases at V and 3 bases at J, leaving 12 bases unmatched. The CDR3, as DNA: TGTGCCAGCAGACACAGGGGGACGGGCTACAAAGAGACCCAGTACTTC. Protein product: CASRHRGTGYKETQYF. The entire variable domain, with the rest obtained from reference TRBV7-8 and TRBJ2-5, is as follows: GAGVSQSPRYKVAKRGQDVALRCDPISGHVSLFWYQQALGQGPEFLTYFQNEAQLDKSGLPSDRFFAERPEGSVSTLKIQRTQQEDSAVYLCASRHRGTGYKETQYFGPGTRLLVL.

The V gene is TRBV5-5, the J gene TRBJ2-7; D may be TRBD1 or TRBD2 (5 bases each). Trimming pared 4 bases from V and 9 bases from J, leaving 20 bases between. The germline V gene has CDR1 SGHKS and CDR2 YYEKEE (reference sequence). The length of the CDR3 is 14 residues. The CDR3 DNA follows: TGTGCCAGCAGCCCGGGACCCAGAGAGATGGTGCAGTACTTC. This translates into CASSPGPREMVQYF.

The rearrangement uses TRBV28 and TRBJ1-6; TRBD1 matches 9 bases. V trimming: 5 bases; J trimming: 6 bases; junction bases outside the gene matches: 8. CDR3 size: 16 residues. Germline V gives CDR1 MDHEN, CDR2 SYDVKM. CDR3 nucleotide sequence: TGTGCCAGCAGTACACGCGGGACAGGGATTAATTCACCCCTCCACTTT. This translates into CASSTRGTGINSPLHF. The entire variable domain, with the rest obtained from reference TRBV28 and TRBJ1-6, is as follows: DVKVTQSSRYLVKRTGEKVFLECVQDMDHENMFWYRQDPGLGLRLIYFSYDVKMKEKGDIPEGYSVSREKKERFSLILESASTNQTSMYLCASSTRGTGINSPLHFGNGTRLTVT.

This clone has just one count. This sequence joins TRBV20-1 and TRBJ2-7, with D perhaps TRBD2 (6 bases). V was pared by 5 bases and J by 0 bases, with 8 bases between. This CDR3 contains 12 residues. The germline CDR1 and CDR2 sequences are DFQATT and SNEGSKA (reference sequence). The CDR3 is CSARGDSYEQYF. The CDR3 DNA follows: TGCAGTGCTCGCGGGGACTCCTACGAGCAGTACTTC.